A single sample gave rise to the 14 T cell receptor beta chains below, sequenced in a study of T cells in Graves' hyperthyroidism and ophthalmopathy. RNA transcripts served as the template for amplifying TCR beta CDR3 regions. TCR CDR3 regions were first amplified by RT-PCR with HTBI primers. TCRdb redid the calling of the multiplex PCR reads with MiXCR, one entry per CDR3 protein. This sample has over 350,000 distinct CDR3 sequences, with roughly 14% found just once. The sequencing sample was made of blood. These TCRs come from a man younger than 35 with Graves' ophthalmopathy.

This clonotype showed up many times. The chain has TRBV29-1 and TRBJ1-1; D is perhaps TRBD1 (6 bases). CDR1 is SQVTM, CDR2 ANQGSEA, per germline. The CDR3 spans 13 residues. Trimming removed 7 bases at V and 1 base at J, with 13 bases between. This CDR3 reads CSARRQENTEAFF. CDR3 sequence (DNA): TGCAGCGCCAGGAGACAGGAGAACACTGAAGCTTTCTTT.

This chain connects TRBV30 to TRBJ2-2; D unclear. CDR1 is GTSNPN, CDR2 SVGIG, per germline (reference sequence). Between the trimmed V and J ends, which lost 4 bases and 0 bases, there was a span of 9 bases. The CDR3 has 14 residues. CDR3 sequence reads: CAWTYTSNTGELFF. In DNA, the CDR3 is TGTGCCTGGACGTACACCTCGAACACCGGGGAGCTGTTTTTT.

This clonotype was recorded at least ten times. The chain uses TRBV18 and TRBJ2-7; D not certain. The germline V gene has CDR1 KGHSH and CDR2 LQKENI. The CDR3 sequence is 13 residues long. V was cut by 4 bases and J by 3 bases, with 10 bases left in between. CDR3: CASSQGYHYEQYF. The DNA of the CDR3 is TGTGCCAGCTCACAGGGCTACCACTACGAGCAGTACTTC.

At least ten counts were recorded for this clonotype. The chain recombines TRBV6-1 with TRBJ1-2; D is possibly TRBD1 (5 bases). This CDR3 spans 11 amino acids. The germline gives CDR1 MNHNS, CDR2 SASEGT. Between the trimmed V and J ends, which lost 6 bases and 8 bases, there was a span of 10 bases. CDR3 sequence: CASREQAGYTF. The CDR3 DNA reads TGTGCCAGCAGGGAACAGGCGGGCTACACCTTC.

This clonotype occurred many times. The CDR3 is CATSDLQSPDSGASTDTQYF. The CDR3 DNA is TGTGCCACCAGTGATTTGCAGAGTCCCGATAGCGGAGCTAGCACAGATACGCAGTATTTT. This chain joins TRBV24-1 and TRBJ2-3; possibly TRBD2 for D (6 bases). This CDR3 has 20 residues. The V end was cut by 0 bases, the J end by 0 bases, with 21 bases between. CDR1 and CDR2 (germline): KGHDR, SFDVKD.

The rearrangement joins TRBV3-1 to TRBJ2-1; 9 nucleotides match TRBD2. The length of the CDR3 is 15 residues. Germline CDR1 LGHDT, CDR2 YNNKEL (reference sequence). V lost 3 bases, J lost 5 bases, and 5 bases stayed unmatched. The CDR3 region has the DNA TGTGCCAGCAGCCAGTTCCTAGCGGGAAACAATGAGCAGTTCTTC. Amino acids: CASSQFLAGNNEQFF.

In this sample, this clonotype turned up many times. The V call is TRBV5-1, the J call TRBJ1-1; weak D call: TRBD1 (5 bases). Trimming took 0 bases from V and 1 from J, leaving 10 bases between them. The CDR3 covers 15 residues. From germline, CDR1 is SGHRS and CDR2 YFSETQ. DNA for the CDR3: TGCGCCAGCAGCTTGGCTGGGGGAGGGAACACTGAAGCTTTCTTT. Its translation: CASSLAGGGNTEAFF.

This clonotype was observed many times. This chain joins TRBV6-1 and TRBJ2-5, with a weak D call TRBD2 (7 bases). Trimming removed 5 bases from V and 5 bases from J, with 15 bases in between. This CDR3 has 14 amino acids. Looked up from germline, CDR1 is MNHNS and CDR2 is SASEGT. CDR3 sequence: CASSTAGAGETQYF. CDR3 DNA: TGTGCCAGCAGTACGGCGGGGGCCGGGGAGACCCAGTACTTC.

This clonotype was found many times. The V gene is TRBV6-1, the J gene TRBJ2-3, with TRBD2 identical over 11 bases. Trimming removed 6 bases from V and 0 bases from J; junction bases left unmatched: 8. The CDR3 runs 17 residues. Germline V gene lookup returns CDR1 MNHNS and CDR2 SASEGT. The CDR3 region is CASRKRLAGSSTDTQYF. CDR3 bases: TGTGCCAGCAGAAAACGACTAGCGGGATCTAGCACAGATACGCAGTATTTT.

This clonotype was counted at least ten times. This chain uses TRBV11-2 with TRBJ2-2, with D uncertain. The CDR3 covers 13 residues. The V gene lost 2 bases and the J gene lost 7 bases, with 8 bases spanning the gap. Germline lookup yields CDR1 SGHAT and CDR2 FQNNGV. This CDR3 is CASSLPLGGELFF. In DNA, the CDR3 is TGTGCCAGCAGCTTACCACTGGGCGGGGAGCTGTTTTTT.

The gene calls are TRBV20-1 and TRBJ2-1; 10 bases match TRBD2. CDR3 length: 17 amino acids. The V gene end was trimmed by 3 bases and the J gene end by 6 bases; junction bases not matched to a gene: 14. CDR1 DFQATT and CDR2 SNEGSKA come from the germline V gene (reference sequence). CDR3 loop: CSARGVWLAGVANEQFF. CDR3 in DNA: TGCAGTGCTAGGGGCGTGTGGCTAGCGGGAGTGGCCAATGAGCAGTTCTTC.

This clonotype was detected only a few times. Relative to the germline gene, one junction end is altered; a read error may explain this. The chain carries TRBV11-3 and TRBJ1-4; 10 bases are shared with TRBD1. This CDR3 is built from 16 residues. Germline assignment: CDR1 SGHNT and CDR2 YENEEA. Written as DNA, the CDR3 is TGTGCCGGCAGCCGTGAACGGACAGGGGGAAGTGAAAAACTGTTTTTT. It translates to CAGSRERTGGSEKLFF.

This clonotype was seen many times. The J gene is TRBJ1-1, the V gene TRBV28, with D possibly TRBD1 on 6 matching bases. There are 15 residues in the CDR3. V lost 6 bases, J lost 2 bases, and 16 bases lay in between. Germline assignment: CDR1 MDHEN and CDR2 SYDVKM. Here the CDR3 reads CASRDPGTLNTEAFF. The CDR3 region has the DNA TGTGCCAGCAGAGACCCCGGGACACTCAACACTGAAGCTTTCTTT. The whole variable domain, filled in from reference TRBV28 and TRBJ1-1, reads DVKVTQSSRYLVKRTGEKVFLECVQDMDHENMFWYRQDPGLGLRLIYFSYDVKMKEKGDIPEGYSVSREKKERFSLILESASTNQTSMYLCASRDPGTLNTEAFFGQGTRLTVV.

In this sample, this clonotype turned up many times. The chain has TRBV20-1 and TRBJ2-1, with 7 bases fitting TRBD2. The germline gives CDR1 DFQATT, CDR2 SNEGSKA (reference sequence). Unmatched junction bases numbered 19, after V lost 8 bases and J lost 9 bases. The CDR3 extends over 15 amino acids. The CDR3 coding sequence is TGCAGTCCCAAAGAGATTGCGGGAGTTAAGGTTGAGCAGTTCTTC. Its protein product is CSPKEIAGVKVEQFF.